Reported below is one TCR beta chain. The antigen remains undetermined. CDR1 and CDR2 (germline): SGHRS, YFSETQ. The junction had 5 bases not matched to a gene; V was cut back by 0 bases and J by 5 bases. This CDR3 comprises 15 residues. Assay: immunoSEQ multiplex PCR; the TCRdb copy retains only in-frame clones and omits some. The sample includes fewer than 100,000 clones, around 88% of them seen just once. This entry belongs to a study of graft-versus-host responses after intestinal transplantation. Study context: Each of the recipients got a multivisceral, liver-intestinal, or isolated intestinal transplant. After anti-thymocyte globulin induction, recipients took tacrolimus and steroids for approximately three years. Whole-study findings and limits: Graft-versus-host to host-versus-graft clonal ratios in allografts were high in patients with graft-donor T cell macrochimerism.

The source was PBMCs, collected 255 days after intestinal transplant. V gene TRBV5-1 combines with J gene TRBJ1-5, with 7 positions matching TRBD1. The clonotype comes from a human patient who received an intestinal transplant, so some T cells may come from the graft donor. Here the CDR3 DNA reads TGCGCCAGCAGCTTGGCTGACAGGGAGTATCAGCCCCAGCATTTT. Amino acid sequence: CASSLADREYQPQHF.